A single sample gave rise to the 30 T cell receptor beta chains below, sequenced in a study of cytomegalovirus exposure and HLA in healthy donors. With 60 Vbeta and 13 Jbeta primers, the PCR was carried out. Libraries were prepared by immunoSEQ multiplex PCR; TCRdb keeps only in-frame clonotypes and omits some of them. The data show around 140,000 clones, roughly 79% seen once. Sequencing used PBMCs. All receptors derive from a woman in her thirties or forties in good health and CMV-seronegative.

The rearrangement joins TRBV5-6 to TRBJ2-4; possibly TRBD2 for D (7 bases). The CDR3 is 14 residues long. Germline V gene lookup returns CDR1 SGHDT and CDR2 YYEEEE. The ends were cut back, 4 bases at V and 5 bases at J, with 13 bases in the middle. Here the CDR3 reads CASSRRGGENIQYF. Here the CDR3 DNA reads TGTGCCAGCAGCCGGAGGGGGGGGGAAAACATTCAGTACTTC.

The J gene is TRBJ2-1, the V gene TRBV29-1; TRBD2 matches 7 bases. The J segment lost 8 bases and the V segment lost 0 bases, leaving 10 bases of the junction unmatched. Per the germline V gene, CDR1 is SQVTM and CDR2 is ANQGSEA. The CDR3 length is 15 residues. CDR3 protein: CSVEDTGLDLDEQFF. CDR3 bases: TGCAGCGTTGAAGATACAGGACTAGACCTCGATGAGCAGTTCTTC.

With respect to this clone: One end of the junction fails to match germline, which may point to a read error. The chain is built from TRBV7-7 and TRBJ2-7, with D possibly being TRBD1 (5 bases). CDR1 is SSHAT and CDR2 is FNYEAQ in the germline V gene (reference sequence). This CDR3 has 13 amino acids. This chain's CDR3 is CASSLGREYEQYF. CDR3 DNA sequence: TGTGCTAGCAGCTTGGGCAGGGAATACGAGCAGTACTTC.

J is TRBJ1-1 and V is TRBV18; no reliable D call. This CDR3 contains 14 residues. Germline CDR1 is KGHSH and CDR2 is LQKENI. V was cut by 6 bases and J by 4 bases, with 15 bases left in between. CDR3 sequence: CASSINVESTEAFF. CDR3 coding DNA: TGTGCCAGCTCCATTAACGTCGAGAGCACTGAAGCTTTCTTT.

This clone has just a few counts. The chain carries TRBV10-2 and TRBJ2-6, with D maybe TRBD1 (6 bases). Germline V gene sequence: CDR1 WSHSY, CDR2 SAAADI. This CDR3 spans 14 amino acids. The germline V and J ends were trimmed by 6 bases and 0 bases, with 6 bases remaining between them. This chain's CDR3 is CASRDSSGANVLTF. The CDR3 DNA sequence: TGCGCCAGCAGGGACAGCTCTGGGGCCAACGTCCTGACTTTC.

The J gene is TRBJ1-3, the V gene TRBV9, with D possibly TRBD1 on 5 matching bases. Trimming took off 0 bases at V and 3 bases at J, with 10 bases between the two ends. Germline-derived CDR1 and CDR2 are SGDLS and YYNGEE. The CDR3 loop spans 15 amino acids. The CDR3: CASSVEAGNGNTIYF. The CDR3, as DNA: TGTGCCAGCAGCGTAGAGGCAGGGAATGGAAACACCATATATTTT.

This clone was observed a handful of times. This chain connects TRBV25-1 to TRBJ1-2, with TRBD1 identical over 9 bases. Germline CDR1 is MGHDK and CDR2 is SYGVNS. Unmatched junction bases numbered 13, after V lost 10 bases and J lost 1 base. There are 16 residues in the CDR3. The chain's CDR3 is CATLTLPGQGNYGYTF. DNA of the CDR3: TGTGCCACCCTGACATTACCGGGACAGGGTAACTATGGCTACACCTTC.

This clone was picked up a small number of times. The V gene is TRBV6-1, the J gene TRBJ1-5, with TRBD1 matching over 7 bases. This CDR3 region has 14 residues. J gave up 7 bases and V 6 bases, and 9 bases lay outside the gene matches. Germline loops: CDR1 MNHNS, CDR2 SASEGT. In DNA form, the CDR3 reads TGTGCCAGCAGCTTAAGACAGGGACACCAGCCCCAGCATTTT. Its protein is CASSLRQGHQPQHF.

The chain carries TRBV6-1 and TRBJ1-3, with D possibly TRBD1 on 5 matching bases. V was shortened by 4 bases and J by 6 bases, with 16 bases between the two germline ends. The germline CDR1 and CDR2 sequences are MNHNS and SASEGT. This CDR3 spans 15 amino acids. The CDR3 region is CASSASSGGLNTIYF. The CDR3 DNA reads as TGTGCCAGCAGTGCAAGTTCTGGGGGACTAAACACCATATATTTT.

J is TRBJ1-1 and V is TRBV29-1, with a weak D call TRBD1 (6 bases). V was trimmed by 7 bases and J by 4 bases, leaving 16 bases between them. CDR3 size: 13 residues. The V gene's germline CDR1 is SQVTM and CDR2 ANQGSEA. CDR3 coding DNA: TGCAGCGCCCTGGACAGAAGGGGCACTGAAGCTTTCTTT. Its protein product is CSALDRRGTEAFF.

The gene calls are TRBV5-1 and TRBJ1-1; TRBD1 matches at 9 bases. The CDR3 consists of 14 residues. Germline lookup yields CDR1 SGHRS and CDR2 YFSETQ. V trimming: 3 bases; J trimming: 3 bases; junction bases outside the gene matches: 3. In DNA form, the CDR3 reads TGCGCCAGCAGCTCAGGACAGGGGTACACTGAAGCTTTCTTT. Protein sequence: CASSSGQGYTEAFF.

In its sample, this clone was seen a few times. The gene calls are TRBV19 and TRBJ1-3; no clear D. Germline V gene lookup returns CDR1 LNHDA and CDR2 SQIVND (reference sequence). CDR3 length: 15 amino acids. Trimming cost V 5 bases and J 0 bases, with 11 bases left between them. This CDR3 is CASSPLDNSGNTIYF. Written as DNA, the CDR3 is TGTGCCAGTAGTCCCCTCGACAACTCTGGAAACACCATATATTTT.

The chain employs TRBV30 and TRBJ1-1; D remains ambiguous. Trimming removed 2 bases at V and 3 bases at J, with 7 bases between. Germline loops: CDR1 GTSNPN, CDR2 SVGIG (reference sequence). This CDR3 is 12 amino acids long. The CDR3, as DNA: TGTGCCTGGAGTCGGGGATACACTGAAGCTTTCTTT. Its protein product is CAWSRGYTEAFF.

The genes are TRBV28 and TRBJ2-3, with D possibly matching TRBD1 (5 bases). CDR1 is MDHEN, CDR2 SYDVKM, per germline. V gave up 7 bases and J gave up 12 bases, with 17 bases separating them. This CDR3 is built from 12 residues. This chain's CDR3 is CASTDPRQSQYF. For the CDR3, the DNA is TGTGCCAGCACCGACCCTCGACAGTCACAGTATTTT. Complete variable domain (other parts from reference TRBV28 and TRBJ2-3): DVKVTQSSRYLVKRTGEKVFLECVQDMDHENMFWYRQDPGLGLRLIYFSYDVKMKEKGDIPEGYSVSREKKERFSLILESASTNQTSMYLCASTDPRQSQYFGPGTRLTVL.

The chain combines TRBV5-6 with TRBJ1-1; D unclear. CDR1 is SGHDT and CDR2 is YYEEEE in the germline V gene. The CDR3 contains 16 residues. Between the trimmed V and J ends, which lost 4 bases and 2 bases, there was a span of 18 bases. The CDR3 DNA follows: TGTGCCAGCAGCCCGGAGCGGAATCGATTTAACACTGAAGCTTTCTTT. Amino acid sequence: CASSPERNRFNTEAFF. Full variable domain (outside the CDR3, taken from reference TRBV5-6 and TRBJ1-1): DAGVTQSPTHLIKTRGQQVTLRCSPKSGHDTVSWYQQALGQGPQFIFQYYEEEERQRGNFPDRFSGHQFPNYSSELNVNALLLGDSALYLCASSPERNRFNTEAFFGQGTRLTVV.

This chain joins TRBV30 and TRBJ1-2, with D possibly being TRBD1 (6 bases). Trimming removed 7 bases at V and 7 bases at J, with 13 bases between. The germline CDR1 and CDR2 sequences are GTSNPN and SVGIG (reference sequence). This CDR3 has 11 residues. CDR3: CALMGQRGYTF. In DNA, the CDR3 is TGTGCCTTAATGGGACAACGTGGCTACACCTTC. Full variable domain (outside the CDR3, taken from reference TRBV30 and TRBJ1-2): SQTIHQWPATLVQPVGSPLSLECTVEGTSNPNLYWYRQAAGRGLQLLFYSVGIGQISSEVPQNLSASRPQDRQFILSSKKLLLSDSGFYLCALMGQRGYTFGSGTRLTVV.

J is TRBJ2-1 and V is TRBV5-8; TRBD2 matches 9 bases. Germline values: CDR1 SGHTS, CDR2 YDEGEE. The ends lost 6 bases at V and 3 bases at J; junction bases unmatched: 1. This CDR3 contains 13 residues. The CDR3 region has the DNA TGTGCCAGCACTAGCGGGGTCTACAATGAGCAGTTCTTC. Its translation is CASTSGVYNEQFF.

The rearrangement joins TRBV12-5 to TRBJ1-1, with a possible D match to TRBD1 (5 bases). V was shortened by 7 bases and J by 9 bases, with 21 bases between the two germline ends. The length of the CDR3 is 14 residues. Germline V gene sequence: CDR1 LGHNT, CDR2 FRNRAP. CDR3 in DNA: TGTGCTAGTGCCCTCGGGGGTGGTAACCTTAAAGCTTTCTTT. Its protein product is CASALGGGNLKAFF.

This clone was seen more than once but under ten times. The chain carries TRBV5-6 and TRBJ2-3, with TRBD2 matching 11 bases. Germline values: CDR1 SGHDT, CDR2 YYEEEE. The length of the CDR3 is 16 residues. The V and J ends lost 5 bases and 5 bases, in that order; junction bases with no gene match: 10. The CDR3 is CASRLLAGGLVDTQYF. The CDR3 nucleotides are TGTGCCAGCAGATTATTAGCGGGGGGGTTAGTAGATACGCAGTATTTT.

The chain couples TRBV9 to TRBJ1-2, with 8 bases that match TRBD1. The trim removed 3 bases at V and 4 bases at J, leaving 5 bases unmatched. Germline V gene lookup returns CDR1 SGDLS and CDR2 YYNGEE. The length of the CDR3 is 14 residues. CDR3 in amino acids: CASSGPTGGYGYTF. The DNA for the CDR3 is TGTGCCAGCAGCGGACCTACAGGGGGCTATGGCTACACCTTC.

This chain joins TRBV6-5 and TRBJ2-2; 7 nucleotides agree with TRBD2. Germline trimming cut 2 bases from V and 1 base from J; bases unmatched to any gene: 4. Germline CDR1 is MNHEY and CDR2 is SVGAGI. The CDR3 length is 16 residues. The CDR3 DNA reads as TGTGCCAGCAGTTACCCAGCGGGGCGGAACACCGGGGAGCTGTTTTTT. Translated, it gives CASSYPAGRNTGELFF.

V is TRBV5-1 and J is TRBJ1-1; no clear D. Per the germline V gene, CDR1 is SGHRS and CDR2 is YFSETQ. The V end lost 3 bases, the J end lost 5 bases, and 14 bases lay between the germline ends. The CDR3 is made up of 14 amino acids. The CDR3 DNA reads as TGCGCCAGCAGCTCCGGAACGGCGGGAACTGAAGCTTTCTTT. Protein sequence: CASSSGTAGTEAFF.

V usage is TRBV5-1 and J usage is TRBJ1-1; weak D call: TRBD1 (6 bases). Germline lookup yields CDR1 SGHRS and CDR2 YFSETQ. This CDR3 comprises 14 residues. V shed 4 bases and J shed 0 bases, with 10 bases lying between them. The CDR3 bases are TGCGCCAGCAGCCCGGACAGAGTGAACACTGAAGCTTTCTTT. This gives the protein CASSPDRVNTEAFF.

This clone was detected a few times. The rearrangement joins TRBV19 to TRBJ1-5, with 8 bases that match TRBD1. V was clipped by 6 bases and J by 6 bases; unmatched bases: 10. The germline V gene encodes CDR1 LNHDA and CDR2 SQIVND (reference sequence). CDR3 size: 15 residues. The CDR3 here is CASSDPGGAGQPQHF. CDR3 bases: TGTGCCAGTAGCGACCCAGGGGGCGCCGGTCAGCCCCAGCATTTT.

The chain's CDR3 is CASSHEAGGYPLSSYNEQFF. CDR3 bases: TGCGCCAGCAGCCACGAAGCGGGGGGCTATCCCTTAAGCTCCTACAATGAGCAGTTCTTC. The gene calls are TRBV4-1 and TRBJ2-1, with TRBD2 identical over 9 bases. This CDR3 has 20 amino acids. Trimming cost V 3 bases and J 0 bases; bases outside gene matches: 15. Germline CDR1 MGHRA, CDR2 YSYEKL.

This clone came up once. This chain links TRBV10-3 with TRBJ1-1; D gene uncertain. CDR1 and CDR2 (germline): ENHRY, SYGVKD. This CDR3 contains 14 residues. Trimming cost V 3 bases and J 0 bases, with 8 bases left between them. The CDR3 protein is CAISELSVNTEAFF. The CDR3 nucleotides read TGTGCCATCAGTGAATTATCGGTGAACACTGAAGCTTTCTTT.

Note on this clone: Mismatch with germline at one junction end may stem from a read error. V is TRBV7-7 and J is TRBJ2-5; 9 bases fit TRBD1. The CDR3 loop spans 15 amino acids. The germline V gene encodes CDR1 SSHAT and CDR2 FNYEAQ (reference sequence). CDR3 in amino acids: CASSLTPTGGPAQYF. Written as DNA, the CDR3 is TGTGCTAGCAGCTTAACCCCGACAGGGGGACCGGCCCAGTACTTC.

The rearrangement joins TRBV7-9 to TRBJ1-1; D is undetermined. Germline CDR1 reads SEHNR; CDR2 reads FQNEAQ (reference sequence). CDR3 length: 12 residues. V lost 5 bases and J 6 bases, leaving 10 bases between the germline ends. CDR3 DNA sequence: TGTGCCAGCAGCAAAAGTGCGTCTGAAGCTTTCTTT. Its translation is CASSKSASEAFF.

This clone was picked up one time. The chain has TRBV11-2 and TRBJ1-4; weak D call: TRBD1 (5 bases). The CDR3 extends over 14 amino acids. V lost 5 bases, J lost 1 base, and 8 bases lay in between. CDR1 SGHAT and CDR2 FQNNGV come from the germline V gene. The CDR3 reads CASSDRLTNEKLFF. CDR3 sequence (DNA): TGTGCCAGCAGCGACAGATTAACTAATGAAAAACTGTTTTTT. Complete variable domain (other parts from reference TRBV11-2 and TRBJ1-4): EAGVAQSPRYKIIEKRQSVAFWCNPISGHATLYWYQQILGQGPKLLIQFQNNGVVDDSQLPKDRFSAERLKGVDSTLKIQPAKLEDSAVYLCASSDRLTNEKLFFGSGTQLSVL.

The chain uses TRBV27 and TRBJ1-2; no definite D call. CDR3 length: 16 amino acids. Trimming removed 5 bases from V and 2 bases from J, with 18 bases in between. Germline V gene lookup returns CDR1 MNHEY and CDR2 SMNVEV (reference sequence). In DNA form, the CDR3 reads TGTGCCAGCAGTCCCTACCCCCGGGATGAAAACTATGGCTACACCTTC. Translated, it gives CASSPYPRDENYGYTF.